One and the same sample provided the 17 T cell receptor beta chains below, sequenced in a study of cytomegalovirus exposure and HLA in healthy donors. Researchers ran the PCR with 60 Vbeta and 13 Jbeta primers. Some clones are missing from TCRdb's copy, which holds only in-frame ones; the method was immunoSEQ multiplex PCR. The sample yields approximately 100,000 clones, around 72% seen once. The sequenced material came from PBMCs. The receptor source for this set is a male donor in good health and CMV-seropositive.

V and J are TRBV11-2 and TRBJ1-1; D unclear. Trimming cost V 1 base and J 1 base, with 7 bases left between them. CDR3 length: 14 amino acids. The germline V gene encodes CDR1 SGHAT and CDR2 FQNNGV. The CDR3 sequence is CASSLAPPNTEAFF. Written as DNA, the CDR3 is TGTGCCAGCAGCTTAGCTCCCCCGAACACTGAAGCTTTCTTT. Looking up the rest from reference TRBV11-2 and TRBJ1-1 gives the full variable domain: EAGVAQSPRYKIIEKRQSVAFWCNPISGHATLYWYQQILGQGPKLLIQFQNNGVVDDSQLPKDRFSAERLKGVDSTLKIQPAKLEDSAVYLCASSLAPPNTEAFFGQGTRLTVV.

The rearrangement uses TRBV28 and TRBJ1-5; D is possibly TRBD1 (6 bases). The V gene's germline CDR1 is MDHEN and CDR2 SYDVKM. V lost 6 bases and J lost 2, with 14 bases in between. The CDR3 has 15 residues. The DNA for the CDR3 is TGTGCCAGCAGGGGGCAGGGGTGGGGCAATCAGCCCCAGCATTTT. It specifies CASRGQGWGNQPQHF.

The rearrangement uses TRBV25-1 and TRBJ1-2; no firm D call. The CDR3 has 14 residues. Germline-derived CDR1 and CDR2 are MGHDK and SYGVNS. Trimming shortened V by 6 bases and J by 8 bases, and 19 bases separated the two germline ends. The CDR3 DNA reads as TGTGCCAGCAGCCCGGTCGGAGGACTCTTGGGCTACACCTTC. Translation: CASSPVGGLLGYTF.

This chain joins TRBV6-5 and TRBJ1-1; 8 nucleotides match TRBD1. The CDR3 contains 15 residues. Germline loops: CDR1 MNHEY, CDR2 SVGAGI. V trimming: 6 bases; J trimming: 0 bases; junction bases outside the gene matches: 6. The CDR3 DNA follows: TGTGCCAGCAGCACCAGGGGGCGCCTGAACACTGAAGCTTTCTTT. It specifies CASSTRGRLNTEAFF.

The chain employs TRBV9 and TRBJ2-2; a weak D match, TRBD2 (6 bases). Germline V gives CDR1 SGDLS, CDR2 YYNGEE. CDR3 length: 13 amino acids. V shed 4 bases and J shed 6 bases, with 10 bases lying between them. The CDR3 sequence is CASSIRRAGELFF. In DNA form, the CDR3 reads TGTGCCAGCAGCATAAGGAGGGCCGGGGAGCTGTTTTTT.

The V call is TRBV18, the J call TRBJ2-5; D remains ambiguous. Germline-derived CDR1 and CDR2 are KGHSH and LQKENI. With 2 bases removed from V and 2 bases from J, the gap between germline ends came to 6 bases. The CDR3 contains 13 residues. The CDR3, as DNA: TGTGCCAGCTCACCAGGCGGACAAGAGACCCAGTACTTC. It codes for CASSPGGQETQYF.

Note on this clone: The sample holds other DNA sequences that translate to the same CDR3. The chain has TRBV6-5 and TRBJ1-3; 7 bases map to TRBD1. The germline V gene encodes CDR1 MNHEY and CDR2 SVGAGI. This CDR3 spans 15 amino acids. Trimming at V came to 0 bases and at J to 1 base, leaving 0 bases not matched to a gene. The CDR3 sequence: CASSYSTGSGNTIYF. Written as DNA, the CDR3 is TGTGCCAGCAGTTACTCGACAGGGTCTGGAAACACCATATATTTT.

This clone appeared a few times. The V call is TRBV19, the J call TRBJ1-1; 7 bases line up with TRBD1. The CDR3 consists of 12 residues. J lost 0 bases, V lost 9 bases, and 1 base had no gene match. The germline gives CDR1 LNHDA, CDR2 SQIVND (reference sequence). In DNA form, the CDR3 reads TGTGCCAGCGGGACAGTGAACACTGAAGCTTTCTTT. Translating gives CASGTVNTEAFF.

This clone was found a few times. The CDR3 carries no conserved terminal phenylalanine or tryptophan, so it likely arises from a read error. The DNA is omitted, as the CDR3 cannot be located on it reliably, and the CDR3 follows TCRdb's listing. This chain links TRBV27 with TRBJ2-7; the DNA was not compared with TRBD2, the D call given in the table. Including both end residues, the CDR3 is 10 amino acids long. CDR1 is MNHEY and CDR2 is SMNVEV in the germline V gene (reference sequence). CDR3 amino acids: CASSLIMSAI.

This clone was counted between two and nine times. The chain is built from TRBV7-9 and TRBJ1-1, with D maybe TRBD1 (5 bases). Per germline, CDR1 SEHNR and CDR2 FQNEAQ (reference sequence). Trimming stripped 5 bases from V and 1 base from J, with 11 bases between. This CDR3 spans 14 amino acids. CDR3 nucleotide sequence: TGTGCCAGCAGCCAGGACACCGAGAACACTGAAGCTTTCTTT. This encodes CASSQDTENTEAFF.

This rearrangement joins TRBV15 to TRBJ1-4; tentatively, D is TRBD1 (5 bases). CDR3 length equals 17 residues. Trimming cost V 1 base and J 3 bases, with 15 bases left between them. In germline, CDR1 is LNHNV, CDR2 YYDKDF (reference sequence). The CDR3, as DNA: TGTGCCACCAGCAGAGGCCTCGGGACTCGGCCTAATGAAAAACTGTTTTTT. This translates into CATSRGLGTRPNEKLFF.

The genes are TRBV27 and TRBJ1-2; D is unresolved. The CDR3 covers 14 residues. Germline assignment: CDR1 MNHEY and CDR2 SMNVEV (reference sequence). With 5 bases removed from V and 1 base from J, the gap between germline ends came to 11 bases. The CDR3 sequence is CASSRRGGNYGYTF. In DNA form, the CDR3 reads TGTGCCAGCAGTCGCCGGGGAGGTAACTATGGCTACACCTTC.

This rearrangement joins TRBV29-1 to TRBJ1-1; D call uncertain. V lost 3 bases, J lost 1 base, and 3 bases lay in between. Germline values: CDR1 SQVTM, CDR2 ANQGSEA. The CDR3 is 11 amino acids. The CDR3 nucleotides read TGCAGCGTTGAGCGGAACACTGAAGCTTTCTTT. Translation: CSVERNTEAFF.

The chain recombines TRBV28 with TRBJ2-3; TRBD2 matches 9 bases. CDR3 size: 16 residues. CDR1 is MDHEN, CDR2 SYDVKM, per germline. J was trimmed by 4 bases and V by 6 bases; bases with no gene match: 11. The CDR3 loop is CASSRRLAAPPDTQYF. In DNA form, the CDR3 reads TGTGCCAGCAGCCGGAGACTAGCGGCCCCCCCAGATACGCAGTATTTT.

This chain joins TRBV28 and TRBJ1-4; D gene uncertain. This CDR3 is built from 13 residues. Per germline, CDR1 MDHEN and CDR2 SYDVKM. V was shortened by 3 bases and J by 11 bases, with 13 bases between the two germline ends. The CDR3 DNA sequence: TGTGCCAGCAGTTTCTGGTCAGGTAACAAACTGTTTTTT. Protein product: CASSFWSGNKLFF. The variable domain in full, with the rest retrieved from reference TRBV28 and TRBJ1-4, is DVKVTQSSRYLVKRTGEKVFLECVQDMDHENMFWYRQDPGLGLRLIYFSYDVKMKEKGDIPEGYSVSREKKERFSLILESASTNQTSMYLCASSFWSGNKLFFGSGTQLSVL.

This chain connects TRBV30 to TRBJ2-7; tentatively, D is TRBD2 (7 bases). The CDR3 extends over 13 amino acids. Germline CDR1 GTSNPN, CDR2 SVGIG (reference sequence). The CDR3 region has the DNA TGTGCTTACGCTAGGGGGGGGGCCTACGAGCAGTACTTC. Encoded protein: CAYARGGAYEQYF.

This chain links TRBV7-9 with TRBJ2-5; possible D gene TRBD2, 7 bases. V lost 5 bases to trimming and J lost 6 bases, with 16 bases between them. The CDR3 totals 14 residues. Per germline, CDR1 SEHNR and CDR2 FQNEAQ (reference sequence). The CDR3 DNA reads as TGTGCCAGCAGCCCCCGCGGGGGCAGTAAGACCCAGTACTTC. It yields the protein CASSPRGGSKTQYF.